One and the same sample provided the 19 T cell receptor beta chains below, sequenced in a study of early T cells in non-severe SARS-CoV-2 infection. TCRdb reprocessed the 5' RACE reads via MiXCR and lists one record per CDR3 protein. In the table there are about 27,000 distinct CDR3 sequences, roughly 3% of which are singletons. The specimen sequenced was whole blood. These receptors were obtained from an adult who was a healthcare worker with PCR-confirmed SARS-CoV-2 infection or an uninfected control (not recorded which).

This clonotype was picked up many times. V usage is TRBV19 and J usage is TRBJ1-6; D not certain. V gave up 4 bases and J gave up 9 bases, with 13 bases separating them. This CDR3 is built from 14 residues. Germline V gives CDR1 LNHDA, CDR2 SQIVND (reference sequence). As DNA, the CDR3 is TGTGCCAGTAGTAACGGACTCCCTTCTTCACCCCTCCACTTT. Amino acids: CASSNGLPSSPLHF.

This clonotype was picked up many times. The V gene is TRBV7-9, the J gene TRBJ2-3, with 9 bases identical to TRBD2. This CDR3 spans 14 amino acids. The trim removed 5 bases at V and 1 base at J, leaving 1 base unmatched. Germline values: CDR1 SEHNR, CDR2 FQNEAQ (reference sequence). The CDR3 nucleotides are TGTGCCAGCAGCCCTAGCGGGGGCACAGATACGCAGTATTTT. It is translated as CASSPSGGTDTQYF.

In its sample, this clonotype was seen many times. This chain connects TRBV6-6 to TRBJ2-7; D remains ambiguous. Germline CDR1 reads MNHNY; CDR2 reads SVGAGI (reference sequence). The CDR3 has 13 amino acids. Trimming stripped 4 bases from V and 4 bases from J, with 11 bases between. CDR3 bases: TGTGCCAGCAGTTCCGGACCTAAATACGAGCAGTACGTC. Its translation: CASSSGPKYEQYV.

This clonotype showed up many times. The DNA for the CDR3 is TGTGCCTGGAGTGGAGGGGGCAGCAATCAGCCCCAGCATTTT. Translating it yields CAWSGGGSNQPQHF. The rearrangement links TRBV30 to TRBJ1-5, with 7 bases lining up with TRBD1. The CDR3 runs to 14 residues. V shed 1 base and J 1 base; nucleotides not matched to a gene: 1. The germline gives CDR1 GTSNPN, CDR2 SVGIG (reference sequence).

This clonotype was detected many times. The chain joins TRBV10-1 to TRBJ2-2, with D maybe TRBD2 (5 bases). V was cut by 8 bases and J by 1 base, with 8 bases left in between. Germline V CDR1 and CDR2: WNHNN, SYGVQD (reference sequence). CDR3 size: 13 residues. In DNA form, the CDR3 reads TGCGCCAGCTCGGAGGTGAACACCGGGGAGCTGTTTTTT. Its protein is CASSEVNTGELFF.

This clonotype was picked up a small number of times. V gene TRBV18 combines with J gene TRBJ2-7, with 7 bases that match TRBD1. The length of the CDR3 is 12 residues. Losses at the gene ends were 4 bases for V and 5 bases for J; bases not matched to a gene: 2. Germline V lookup: CDR1 KGHSH, CDR2 LQKENI. In DNA form, the CDR3 reads TGTGCCAGCTCACAGACAGGGAACGAGCAGTACGTC. This encodes CASSQTGNEQYV.

This clonotype has a count of ten or more. The V and J genes are TRBV14 and TRBJ1-2; D not certain. Germline V gene data show CDR1 as SGHDN and CDR2 as FVKESK. The CDR3 is 16 amino acids. Between the trimmed V and J ends, which lost 3 bases and 0 bases, there was a span of 14 bases. The CDR3 sequence is CASSQAGLEANYGYTF. Written as DNA, the CDR3 is TGTGCCAGCAGCCAGGCCGGATTGGAGGCTAACTATGGCTACACCTTC.

This clonotype was recorded at least ten times. This chain joins TRBV10-2 and TRBJ1-5, with unresolved D. The ends were cut back, 2 bases at V and 11 bases at J, with 13 bases in the middle. The CDR3 consists of 13 residues. Germline CDR1 WSHSY, CDR2 SAAADI. The CDR3, as DNA: TGCGCCAGCAGTGAGGGAAGTGTCGTAGCCCAGCATTTT. The encoded protein is CASSEGSVVAQHF.

This clonotype was found many times. The CDR3 here is CASGPGTGRAHEQYV. In DNA, the CDR3 is TGTGCTAGTGGCCCCGGGACAGGGAGGGCCCACGAGCAGTACGTC. This rearrangement joins TRBV12-5 to TRBJ2-7, with TRBD1 identical over 9 bases. Germline V gene lookup returns CDR1 LGHNT and CDR2 FRNRAP. Trimming at V came to 6 bases and at J to 5 bases, leaving 11 bases not matched to a gene. The CDR3 is 15 residues long.

The gene calls are TRBV20-1 and TRBJ1-2, with TRBD1 matching 7 bases. With V trimmed by 6 bases and J by 5 bases, 6 bases remained unmatched. The germline CDR1 and CDR2 sequences are DFQATT and SNEGSKA (reference sequence). CDR3 size: 12 residues. The CDR3 bases are TGCAGTGCCCGGAAGACAGGGTATGGCTACACCTTC. Its protein product is CSARKTGYGYTF.

In this sample, this clonotype turned up many times. The rearrangement uses TRBV5-1 and TRBJ1-4, with 7 bases lining up with TRBD1. V shed 3 bases, J shed 7 bases, and the junction held 6 bases outside the gene matches. Germline-derived CDR1 and CDR2 are SGHRS and YFSETQ. This CDR3 is 14 amino acids long. CDR3 nucleotide sequence: TGCGCCAGCAGCTCGACAGGGATACGTGAAAAACTGTTTTTT. Translating it yields CASSSTGIREKLFF.

This clonotype has a count of ten or more. The V gene is TRBV18, the J gene TRBJ1-1, with 7 bases lining up with TRBD1. Germline CDR1 reads KGHSH; CDR2 reads LQKENI. This CDR3 is built from 14 residues. The V and J ends lost 5 bases and 3 bases, in that order; junction bases with no gene match: 6. Written as DNA, the CDR3 is TGTGCCAGCTCAACAAGACAGGGTTACACTGAAGCTTTCTTT. Its protein product is CASSTRQGYTEAFF.

Ten or more counts support this clonotype. This sequence joins TRBV5-4 and TRBJ2-2; TRBD2 might be the D (7 bases). Per the germline V gene, CDR1 is SGHNT and CDR2 is YYREEE (reference sequence). Trimming cost V 1 base and J 7 bases, with 14 bases left between them. The CDR3 totals 15 residues. CDR3 region: CASSLRGGSYGELFF. The CDR3 coding sequence is TGTGCCAGCAGCTTGAGGGGGGGCTCCTACGGGGAGCTGTTTTTT.

The chain combines TRBV5-1 with TRBJ1-4; 8 nucleotides agree with TRBD1. Germline V gives CDR1 SGHRS, CDR2 YFSETQ. CDR3 length equals 17 residues. The V segment lost 4 bases and the J segment 8 bases; nucleotides outside the gene matches: 16. CDR3 coding DNA: TGCGCCAGCAGCCCCGGACAGGGAATGACCCGAAGGGAAAAACTGTTTTTT. Translated: CASSPGQGMTRREKLFF.

This clonotype was observed many times. The J gene is TRBJ1-3, the V gene TRBV29-1; 7 nucleotides align to TRBD1. Trimming removed 5 bases from V and 5 bases from J; junction bases left unmatched: 9. The CDR3 loop spans 14 amino acids. Per germline, CDR1 SQVTM and CDR2 ANQGSEA. CDR3 in amino acids: CSVTAGTARNTIYF. CDR3 DNA sequence: TGCAGCGTTACAGCCGGGACAGCAAGAAACACCATATATTTT.

This clonotype was observed many times. J is TRBJ2-4 and V is TRBV3-1; TRBD1 matches at 9 bases. The CDR3 is made up of 14 amino acids. Germline CDR1 reads LGHDT; CDR2 reads YNNKEL (reference sequence). Trimming cost V 8 bases and J 2 bases; bases outside gene matches: 4. The CDR3 sequence: CASGQGRPKNIQYF. The DNA of the CDR3 is TGTGCCAGCGGACAGGGGCGTCCCAAAAACATTCAGTACTTC.

There are a few counts of this clonotype. It may be a read error: a sequence one base away is much more abundant. The chain joins TRBV5-6 to TRBJ2-7; 11 nucleotides line up with TRBD1. This CDR3 contains 16 residues. Germline CDR1 and CDR2: SGHDT and YYEEEE. CDR3 sequence (DNA): TGTACCAGCAGGAGGACAGGGGGCGAAGTTTTCTACGAGCAGTACGTC. It encodes CTSRRTGGEVFYEQYV.

The J gene is TRBJ1-1, the V gene TRBV9, with a weak D call TRBD1 (5 bases). CDR1 SGDLS and CDR2 YYNGEE come from the germline V gene. With 0 bases removed from V and 4 bases from J, the gap between germline ends came to 7 bases. The CDR3 sequence is 13 residues long. CDR3 residues: CASSVGGSTEAFF. The CDR3 bases are TGTGCCAGCAGCGTAGGGGGGAGCACTGAAGCTTTCTTT.

Judged by abundance, this clonotype is medium-sized. The CDR3 DNA sequence: TGTGCCAGTAGTATAGGTATCGTGCCTAGCACAGATACGCAGTATTTT. Protein: CASSIGIVPSTDTQYF. The rearrangement links TRBV19 to TRBJ2-3; D remains unclear. The ends were cut back, 1 base at V and 0 bases at J, with 11 bases in the middle. This CDR3 region has 16 residues. CDR1 and CDR2 (germline): LNHDA, SQIVND (reference sequence).